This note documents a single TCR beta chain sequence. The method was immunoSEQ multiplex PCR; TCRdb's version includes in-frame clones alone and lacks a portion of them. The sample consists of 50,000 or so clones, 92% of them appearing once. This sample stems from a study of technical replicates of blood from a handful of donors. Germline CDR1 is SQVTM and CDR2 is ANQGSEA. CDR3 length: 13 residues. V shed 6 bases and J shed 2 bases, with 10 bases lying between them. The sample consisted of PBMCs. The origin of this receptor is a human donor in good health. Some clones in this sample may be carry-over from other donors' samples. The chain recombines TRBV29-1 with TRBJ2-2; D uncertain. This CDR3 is CSVQPQNTGELFF. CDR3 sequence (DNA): TGCAGCGTCCAACCACAAAACACCGGGGAGCTGTTTTTT.